This T cell receptor beta chain was observed in a study of cytomegalovirus exposure and HLA in healthy donors. TCRdb's table, derived via immunoSEQ multiplex PCR, lists solely in-frame clones and lacks some. The sample holds approximately 270,000 clones, about 90% seen once. The study, taken as a whole, reports: In the 95 to 150 validation repertoires, a later analysis found that first-cohort TCR clusters tended to co-occur.

Remarks on this clone: The antigen remains undetermined. Other DNA sequences of this sample code for an identical CDR3.

The trim removed 3 bases at V and 3 bases at J, leaving 4 bases unmatched. The CDR3 runs to 14 residues. Germline CDR1 reads SGHRS; CDR2 reads YFSETQ. The chain employs TRBV5-1 and TRBJ2-7, with TRBD1 matching 9 bases. Source material: PBMCs. This receptor was obtained from a woman aged 18-35 years in good health and CMV-seronegative. CDR3 protein: CASSWGTGSYEQYV. The CDR3 DNA reads as TGCGCCAGCAGCTGGGGGACAGGGAGCTACGAGCAGTACGTC.